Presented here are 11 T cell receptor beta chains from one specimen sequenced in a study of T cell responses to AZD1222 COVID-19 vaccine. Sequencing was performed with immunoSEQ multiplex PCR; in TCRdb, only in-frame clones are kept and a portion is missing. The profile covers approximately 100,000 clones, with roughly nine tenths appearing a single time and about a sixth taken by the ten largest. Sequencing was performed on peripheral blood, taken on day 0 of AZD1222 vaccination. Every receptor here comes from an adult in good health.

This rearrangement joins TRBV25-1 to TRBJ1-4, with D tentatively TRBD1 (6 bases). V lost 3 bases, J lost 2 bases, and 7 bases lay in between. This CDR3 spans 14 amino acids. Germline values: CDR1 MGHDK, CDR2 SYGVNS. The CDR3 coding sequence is TGTGCCAGCAGTGACCAGGGGACTAATGAAAAACTGTTTTTT. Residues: CASSDQGTNEKLFF. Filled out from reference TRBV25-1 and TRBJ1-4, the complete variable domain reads EADIYQTPRYLVIGTGKKITLECSQTMGHDKMYWYQQDPGMELHLIHYSYGVNSTEKGDLSSESTVSRIRTEHFPLTLESARPSHTSQYLCASSDQGTNEKLFFGSGTQLSVL.

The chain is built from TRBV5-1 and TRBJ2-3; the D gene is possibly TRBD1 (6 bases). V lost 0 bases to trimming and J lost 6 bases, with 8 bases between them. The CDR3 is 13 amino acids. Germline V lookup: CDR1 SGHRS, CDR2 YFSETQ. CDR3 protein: CASSLGQGDTQYF. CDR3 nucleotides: TGCGCCAGCAGCTTGGGGCAGGGGGATACGCAGTATTTT.

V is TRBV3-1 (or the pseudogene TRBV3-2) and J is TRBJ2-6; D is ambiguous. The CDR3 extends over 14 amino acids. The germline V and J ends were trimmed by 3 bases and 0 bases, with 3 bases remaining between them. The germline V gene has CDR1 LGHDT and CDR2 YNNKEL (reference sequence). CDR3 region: CASSQGSGANVLTF. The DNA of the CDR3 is TGTGCCAGCAGCCAGGGCTCTGGGGCCAACGTCCTGACTTTC.

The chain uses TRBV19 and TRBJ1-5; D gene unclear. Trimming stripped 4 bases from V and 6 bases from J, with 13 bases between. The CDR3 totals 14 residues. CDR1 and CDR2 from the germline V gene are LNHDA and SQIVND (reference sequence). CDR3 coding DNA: TGTGCCAGTAGTAAGGCGTGGGCGGTTCAGCCCCAGCATTTT. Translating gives CASSKAWAVQPQHF. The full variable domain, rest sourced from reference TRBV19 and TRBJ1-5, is DGGITQSPKYLFRKEGQNVTLSCEQNLNHDAMYWYRQDPGQGLRLIYYSQIVNDFQKGDIAEGYSVSREKKESFPLTVTSAQKNPTAFYLCASSKAWAVQPQHFGDGTRLSIL.

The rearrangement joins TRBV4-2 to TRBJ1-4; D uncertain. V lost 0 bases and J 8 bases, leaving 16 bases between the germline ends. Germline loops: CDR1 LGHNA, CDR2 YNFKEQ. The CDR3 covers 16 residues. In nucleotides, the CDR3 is TGTGCCAGCAGCCAAGATCTAAGAATCTTCGGGGAAAAACTGTTTTTT. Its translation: CASSQDLRIFGEKLFF.

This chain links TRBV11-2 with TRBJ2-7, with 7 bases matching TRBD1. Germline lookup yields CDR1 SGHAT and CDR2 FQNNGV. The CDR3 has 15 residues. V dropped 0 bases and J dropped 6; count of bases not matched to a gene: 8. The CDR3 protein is CASSLETGFLTEQYF. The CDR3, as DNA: TGTGCCAGCAGCTTAGAGACAGGGTTCCTCACCGAGCAGTACTTC.

The CDR3 sequence is CASSRQGYEQYF. DNA for the CDR3: TGTGCCAGCAGCAGACAGGGCTACGAGCAGTACTTC. The V gene is TRBV3-1 (or the pseudogene TRBV3-2), the J gene TRBJ2-7; 7 bases agree with TRBD1. The CDR3 has 12 amino acids. The ends lost 5 bases at V and 3 bases at J; junction bases unmatched: 1. The germline V gene has CDR1 LGHDT and CDR2 YNNKEL (reference sequence).

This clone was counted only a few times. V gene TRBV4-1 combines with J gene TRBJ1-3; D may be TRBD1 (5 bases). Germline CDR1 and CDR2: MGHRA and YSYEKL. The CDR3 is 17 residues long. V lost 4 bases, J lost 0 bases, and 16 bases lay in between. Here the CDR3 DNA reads TGCGCCAGCAGCCTTATGCTACCGGGACTCTCTGGAAACACCATATATTTT. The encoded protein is CASSLMLPGLSGNTIYF.

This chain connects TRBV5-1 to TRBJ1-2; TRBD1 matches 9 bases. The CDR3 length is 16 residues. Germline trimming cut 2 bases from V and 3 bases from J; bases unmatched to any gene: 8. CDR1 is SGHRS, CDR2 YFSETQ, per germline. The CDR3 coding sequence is TGCGCCAGCAGCTTCGGGAACAGGGGGCATGACTATGGCTACACCTTC. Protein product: CASSFGNRGHDYGYTF. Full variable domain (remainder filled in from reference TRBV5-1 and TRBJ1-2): KAGVTQTPRYLIKTRGQQVTLSCSPISGHRSVSWYQQTPGQGLQFLFEYFSETQRNKGNFPGRFSGRQFSNSRSEMNVSTLELGDSALYLCASSFGNRGHDYGYTFGSGTRLTVV.

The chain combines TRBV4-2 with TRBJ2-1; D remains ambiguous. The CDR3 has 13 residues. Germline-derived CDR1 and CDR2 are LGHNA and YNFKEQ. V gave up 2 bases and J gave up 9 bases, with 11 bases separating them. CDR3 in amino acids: CASSQPPGSEQFF. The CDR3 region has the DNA TGTGCCAGCAGCCAACCGCCGGGTAGTGAGCAGTTCTTC.

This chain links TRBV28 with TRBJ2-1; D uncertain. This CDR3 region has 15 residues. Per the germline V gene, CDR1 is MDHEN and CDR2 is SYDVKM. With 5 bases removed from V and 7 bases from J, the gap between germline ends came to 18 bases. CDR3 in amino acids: CASSPPLLRHNEQFF. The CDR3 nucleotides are TGTGCCAGCAGTCCGCCGCTCCTTCGCCATAATGAGCAGTTCTTC.